This is a list of T cell receptor beta chains from one sample in a study of T cells in localized non-small cell lung cancer. Assay: immunoSEQ multiplex PCR; the TCRdb copy retains only in-frame clones and omits some. This table holds about 59,000 clones, approximately 90% found once. The source material was peripheral blood, sampled before any cancer treatment. The receptors were gathered from a man between 40 and 70 years old with stage I lung adenocarcinoma. Each CDR3 is given with its conserved first and last residue. A D gene is named only where the DNA matches it firmly. Part of the rows lack a size; the others show once, few, many or a class for expanded clones.

D gene,J gene,V gene,CDR3 length,clone size,CDR3 DNA,CDR3 protein
TRBD1,TRBJ2-1,TRBV6-1,13,NA,TGTGCCAGCAGTCCACAGGGGCGGAATGAGCAGTTCTTC,CASSPQGRNEQFF
NA,TRBJ2-3,TRBV6-1,13,NA,TGTGCCAGCACGGCCCCGGGCACAGATACGCAGTATTTT,CASTAPGTDTQYF
TRBD2,TRBJ2-1,TRBV5-1,14,once,TGCGCCAGCAGGAAGCGGGAGGGCGGGTATGAGCAGTTCTTC,CASRKREGGYEQFF
NA,TRBJ2-2,TRBV23-1,17,NA,TGCGCCAGCAGTCAACAGTCTCAGTCGCGGAACACCGGGGAGCTGTTTTTT,CASSQQSQSRNTGELFF
NA,TRBJ2-7,TRBV7-8,12,NA,TGTGCCAGCAGAGGGTTTCCCTACGAGCAGTACTTC,CASRGFPYEQYF
NA,TRBJ1-1,TRBV14,13,NA,TGTGCCAGCAGCCCCCAAGGGGGGGTTGAAGCTTTCTTT,CASSPQGGVEAFF
TRBD2,TRBJ2-3,TRBV10-1,14,NA,TGCGCCAGCAACACTAGCGGGAGCACAGATACGCAGTATTTT,CASNTSGSTDTQYF
NA,TRBJ1-1,TRBV5-4,11,NA,TGTGCCAGCAGCTTGGACCAGGTGGCTTTCTTT,CASSLDQVAFF
NA,TRBJ1-5,TRBV23-1,16,NA,TGCGCCAGCAGTCAATCCCATAGGGGCGGCGATCAGCCCCAGCATTTT,CASSQSHRGGDQPQHF
TRBD1,TRBJ2-3,TRBV10-3,16,NA,TGTGCCATCAGTGAGTCGAATACAGGGGGCCTAGATACGCAGTATTTT,CAISESNTGGLDTQYF
TRBD1,TRBJ1-5,TRBV6-5,14,NA,TGTGCCAGCAGACGGACAGGGCGTAATCAGCCCCAGCATTTT,CASRRTGRNQPQHF
NA,TRBJ2-7,TRBV29-1,12,once,TGCAGCGTTGAACGGGAGAACTACGAGCAGTACTTC,CSVERENYEQYF
NA,TRBJ2-1,TRBV7-2,13,NA,TGTGCCAGCAGCTCGCCCCCTACCCCTGAGCAGTTCTTC,CASSSPPTPEQFF
NA,TRBJ1-5,TRBV19,16,NA,TGTGCCAGTAGTATGGCGGGCCGACCCGGGGAGCAGCCCCAGCATTTT,CASSMAGRPGEQPQHF
NA,TRBJ1-3,TRBV7-6,16,NA,TGTGCCAGCAGCTTAGCACAGGGTGGTTCTGGAAACACCATATATTTT,CASSLAQGGSGNTIYF
TRBD1,TRBJ2-2,TRBV6-6,16,NA,TGTGCCAGCAGTTACGAGGGACAGGCGAGAACCGGGGAGCTGTTTTTT,CASSYEGQARTGELFF
TRBD1,TRBJ2-7,TRBV29-1,13,once,TGCAGCGTTGGAGGGGACAGGGGTTACGAGCAGTACTTC,CSVGGDRGYEQYF
NA,TRBJ2-7,TRBV7-8,16,once,TGTGCCAGCAGCTTAGGAGGAGGGTCGAGCTCCTACGAGCAGTACTTC,CASSLGGGSSSYEQYF
NA,TRBJ1-2,TRBV19,14,NA,TGTGCCAGTAGTCCGGACATAACGGCTTTAAGCTACACCTTC,CASSPDITALSYTF
TRBD1,TRBJ1-2,TRBV5-5,14,NA,TGTGCCAGCAGCTTGGGGACAGGGAACTATGGCTACACCTTC,CASSLGTGNYGYTF
NA,TRBJ2-5,TRBV25-1,14,NA,TGTGCCAGCAGTGATAACCCTACCCAAGAGACCCAGTACTTC,CASSDNPTQETQYF
TRBD2,TRBJ2-1,TRBV10-2,16,once,TGCGCCATCACACCCCTTAGCGGGAATTCCTACAATGAGCAGTTCTTC,CAITPLSGNSYNEQFF
TRBD2,TRBJ2-3,TRBV4-2,16,NA,TGTGCCAGCAGCCAAGTCGGGACTAGAGAGTCGGATACGCAGTATTTT,CASSQVGTRESDTQYF
TRBD2,TRBJ2-4,TRBV4-3,15,NA,TGCGCCAGAAGGGGAGGGTACGACGGCAAAAACATTCAGTACTTC,CARRGGYDGKNIQYF
NA,TRBJ1-1,TRBV20-1,11,NA,TGCAGTGCCTCGTATGGGGCTGAAGCTTTCTTT,CSASYGAEAFF
NA,TRBJ2-1,TRBV10-3,16,NA,TGTGCCATCAGTGAGGGGCACCTGAGCTCCTACAATGAGCAGTTCTTC,CAISEGHLSSYNEQFF
NA,TRBJ2-1,TRBV7-2,14,few,TGTGCCAGCAGCTTAAATGGGGCGTCTAACCGTCAGTTCTTC,CASSLNGASNRQFF
TRBD2,TRBJ2-1,TRBV6-1,13,NA,TGTGCCAGCCGGGACTATATCTACAATGAGCAGTTCTTC,CASRDYIYNEQFF
TRBD2,TRBJ2-5,TRBV28,14,NA,TGTGCCAGCAGTTTTAGCGGGAGTGTTGGGACCCAGTACTTC,CASSFSGSVGTQYF
NA,TRBJ2-5,TRBV6-4,10,NA,TGTGCCAGCCCGTGGGAGACCCAGTACTTC,CASPWETQYF
NA,TRBJ2-1,TRBV5-4,14,NA,TGTGCCAGCAGCTTGTCGGAAGCGGGCAATGAGCAGTTCTTC,CASSLSEAGNEQFF
NA,TRBJ2-3,TRBV7-9,17,NA,TGTGCCAGCAGCTTAGCGAAGGCTGACCGGAGCACAGATACGCAGTATTTT,CASSLAKADRSTDTQYF
NA,TRBJ2-5,TRBV27,13,NA,TGTGCCAGCAGTTTTGGAACATATGAGACCCAGTACTTC,CASSFGTYETQYF
TRBD1,TRBJ2-5,TRBV28,16,NA,TGTGCCAGCAGTTACACGACAGGGAACAGGGGGGAGACCCAGTACTTC,CASSYTTGNRGETQYF
NA,TRBJ2-7,TRBV21-1,18,NA,TGTGCCAGCAGCAAAGGGGGGTTTCGGGCGGGAGGTTCCTACGAGCAGTACTTC,CASSKGGFRAGGSYEQYF
TRBD2,TRBJ2-1,TRBV5-8,18,once,TGTGCCAGCAGCTTGTTTAGCGGGTCCTCGAGCTCCTACAATGAGCAGTTCTTC,CASSLFSGSSSSYNEQFF
NA,TRBJ2-2,TRBV5-6,15,NA,TGTGCCAGCAGCTTGGTAAGCGGACCCACCGGGGAGCTGTTTTTT,CASSLVSGPTGELFF
NA,TRBJ1-1,TRBV7-8,16,NA,TGTGCCAGCAGCTTAGCCTCCGGGATCTCGAACACTGAAGCTTTCTTT,CASSLASGISNTEAFF
TRBD2,TRBJ2-1,TRBV27,14,NA,TGTGCCAGCAAGACTAGCGGGAGGGGGAATGAGCAGTTCTTC,CASKTSGRGNEQFF
NA,TRBJ1-1,TRBV10-3,13,NA,TGTGCCATCAGTGAGTCGGGAGGGTCTGAAGCTTTCTTT,CAISESGGSEAFF
TRBD1,TRBJ2-2,TRBV7-2,16,NA,TGTGCCAGCAAAAAACGGACAGGGGGCGTATCCGGGGAGCTGTTTTTT,CASKKRTGGVSGELFF
NA,TRBJ1-1,TRBV27,13,NA,TGTGCCAGCAGTTATCAGTGGAACACTGAAGCTTTCTTT,CASSYQWNTEAFF
NA,TRBJ1-1,TRBV7-3,13,once,TGTGCCAGCAGCTTAACGCTCAACACTGAAGCTTTCTTT,CASSLTLNTEAFF
NA,TRBJ1-2,TRBV10-3,15,NA,TGTGCCATCAGTGAGTCGCTGGTGGGCAACTATGGCTACACCTTC,CAISESLVGNYGYTF
TRBD1,TRBJ2-2,TRBV5-1,16,NA,TGCGCCAGCAGCGGCGACAGGGCGATGAACACCGGGGAGCTGTTTTTT,CASSGDRAMNTGELFF
NA,TRBJ2-1,TRBV15,14,NA,TGTGCCATCCAGCGGGCAGACTTTCCTAATGAGCAGTTCTTC,CAIQRADFPNEQFF
TRBD2,TRBJ2-5,TRBV5-1,13,NA,TGCGCCAGCAAGCGGGAGGTCCAAGAGACCCAGTACTTC,CASKREVQETQYF
TRBD1,TRBJ2-7,TRBV7-6,14,NA,TGTGCCAGCAGCTCCGGGACAGCAAGTTACGAGCAGTACTTC,CASSSGTASYEQYF